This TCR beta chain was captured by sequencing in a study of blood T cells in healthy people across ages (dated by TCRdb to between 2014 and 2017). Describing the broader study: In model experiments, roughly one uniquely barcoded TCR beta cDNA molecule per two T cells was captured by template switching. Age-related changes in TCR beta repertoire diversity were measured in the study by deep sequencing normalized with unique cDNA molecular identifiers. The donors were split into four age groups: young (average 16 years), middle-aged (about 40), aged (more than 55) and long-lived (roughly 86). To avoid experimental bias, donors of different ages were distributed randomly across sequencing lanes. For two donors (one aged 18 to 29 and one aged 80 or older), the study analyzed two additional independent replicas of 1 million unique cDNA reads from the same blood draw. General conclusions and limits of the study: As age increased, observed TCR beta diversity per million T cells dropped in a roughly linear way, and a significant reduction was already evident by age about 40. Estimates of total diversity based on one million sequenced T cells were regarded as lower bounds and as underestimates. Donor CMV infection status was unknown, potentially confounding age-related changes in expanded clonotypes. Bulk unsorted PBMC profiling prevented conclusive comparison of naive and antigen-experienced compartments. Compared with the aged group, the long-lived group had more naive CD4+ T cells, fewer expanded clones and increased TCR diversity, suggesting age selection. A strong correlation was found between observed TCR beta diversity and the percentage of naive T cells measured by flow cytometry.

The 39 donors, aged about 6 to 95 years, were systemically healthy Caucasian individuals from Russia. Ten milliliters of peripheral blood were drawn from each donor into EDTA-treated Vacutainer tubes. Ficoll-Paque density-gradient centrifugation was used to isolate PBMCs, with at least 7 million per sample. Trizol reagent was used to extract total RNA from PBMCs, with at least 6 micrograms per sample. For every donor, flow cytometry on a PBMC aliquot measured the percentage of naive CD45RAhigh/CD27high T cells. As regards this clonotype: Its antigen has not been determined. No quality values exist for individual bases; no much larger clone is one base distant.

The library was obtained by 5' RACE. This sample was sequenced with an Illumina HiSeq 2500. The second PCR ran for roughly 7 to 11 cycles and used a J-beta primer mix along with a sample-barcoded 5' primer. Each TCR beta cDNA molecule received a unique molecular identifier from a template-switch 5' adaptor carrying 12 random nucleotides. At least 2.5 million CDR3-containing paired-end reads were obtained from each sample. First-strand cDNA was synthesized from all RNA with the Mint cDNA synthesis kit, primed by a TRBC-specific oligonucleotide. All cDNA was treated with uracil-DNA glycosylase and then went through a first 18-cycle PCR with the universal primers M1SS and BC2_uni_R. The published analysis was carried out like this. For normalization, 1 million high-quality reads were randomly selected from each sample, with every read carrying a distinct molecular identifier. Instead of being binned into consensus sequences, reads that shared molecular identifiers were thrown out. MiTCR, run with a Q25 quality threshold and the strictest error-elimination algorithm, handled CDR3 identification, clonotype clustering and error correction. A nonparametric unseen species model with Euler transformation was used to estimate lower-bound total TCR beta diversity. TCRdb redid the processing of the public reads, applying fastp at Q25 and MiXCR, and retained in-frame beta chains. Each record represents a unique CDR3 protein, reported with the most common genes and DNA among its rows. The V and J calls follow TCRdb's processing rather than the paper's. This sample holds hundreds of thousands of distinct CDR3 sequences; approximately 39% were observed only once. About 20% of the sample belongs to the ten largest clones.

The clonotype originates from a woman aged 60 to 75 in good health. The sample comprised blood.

The DNA sequence is as follows: TGTGCCAGCAGTTACCATAGCGGGAGAGCCATGGGGGATACGCAGTATTTT. Its translation reads: CASSYHSGRAMGDTQYF. Here the chain combines TRBV6-2 or TRBV6-3 and TRBJ2-3; 9 nucleotides in the junction match TRBD2. The CDR3 contains 17 residues, cysteine and phenylalanine counted. The entry retains the CDR3 DNA only, 51 bases that are in frame from base 1. The germline V gene sets CDR1 to MNHEY and CDR2 to SVGEGT. After removal of 2 bases from V and 6 bases from J, the junction retains 12 bases not matched to a gene.